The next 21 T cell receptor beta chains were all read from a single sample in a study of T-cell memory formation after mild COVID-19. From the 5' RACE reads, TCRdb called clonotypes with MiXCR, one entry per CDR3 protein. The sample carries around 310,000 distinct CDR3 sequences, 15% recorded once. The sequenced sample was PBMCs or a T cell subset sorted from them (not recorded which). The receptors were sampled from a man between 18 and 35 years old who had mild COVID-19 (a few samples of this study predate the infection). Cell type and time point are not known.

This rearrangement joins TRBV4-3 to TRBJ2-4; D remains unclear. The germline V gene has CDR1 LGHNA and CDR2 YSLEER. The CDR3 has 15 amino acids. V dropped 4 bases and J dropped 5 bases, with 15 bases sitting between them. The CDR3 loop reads CASSPSLQLENIQYF. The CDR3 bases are TGCGCCAGCAGCCCTAGTTTACAGCTCGAAAACATTCAGTACTTC.

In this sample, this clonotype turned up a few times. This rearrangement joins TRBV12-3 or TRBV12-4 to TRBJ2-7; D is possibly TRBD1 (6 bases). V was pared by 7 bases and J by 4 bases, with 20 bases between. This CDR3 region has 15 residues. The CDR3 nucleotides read TGTGCCAGCAAACACACGACAGGCAGCCGGTACGAGCAGTACTTC. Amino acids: CASKHTTGSRYEQYF.

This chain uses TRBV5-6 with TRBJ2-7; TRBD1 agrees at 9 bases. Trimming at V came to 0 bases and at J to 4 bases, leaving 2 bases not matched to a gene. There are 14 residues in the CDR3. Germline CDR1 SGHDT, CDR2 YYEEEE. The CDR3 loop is CASSLGQGVYEQYV. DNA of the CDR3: TGTGCCAGCAGCTTGGGACAGGGGGTTTACGAGCAGTACGTC.

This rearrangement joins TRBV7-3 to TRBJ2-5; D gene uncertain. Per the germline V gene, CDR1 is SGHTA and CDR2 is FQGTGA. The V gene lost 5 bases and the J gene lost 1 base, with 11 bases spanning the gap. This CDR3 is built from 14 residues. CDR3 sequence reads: CASSASDSQETQYF. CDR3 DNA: TGTGCCAGCAGCGCTTCCGACTCCCAAGAGACCCAGTACTTC.

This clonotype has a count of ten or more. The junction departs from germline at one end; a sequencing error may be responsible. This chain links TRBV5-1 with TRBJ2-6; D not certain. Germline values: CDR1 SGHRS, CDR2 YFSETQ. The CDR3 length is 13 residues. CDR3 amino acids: CASSPSGANVLTF. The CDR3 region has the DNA TGTGCCAGCAGCCCCTCTGGGGCCAACGTCCTGACTTTC.

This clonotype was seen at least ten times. This chain's CDR3 is CASSVYSGTNQETQYF. The CDR3 DNA reads as TGTGCCAGCAGCGTATACTCCGGGACCAACCAAGAGACCCAGTACTTC. J is TRBJ2-5 and V is TRBV9; D is tentatively TRBD1 or TRBD2 (5 bases each). Germline values: CDR1 SGDLS, CDR2 YYNGEE. V gave up 1 base and J gave up 0 bases, with 13 bases separating them. This CDR3 is 16 amino acids long.

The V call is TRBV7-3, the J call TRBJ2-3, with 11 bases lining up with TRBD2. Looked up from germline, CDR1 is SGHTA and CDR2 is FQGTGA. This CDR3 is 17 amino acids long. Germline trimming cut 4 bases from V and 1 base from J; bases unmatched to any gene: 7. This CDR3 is CASSSLAGGRGTDTQYF. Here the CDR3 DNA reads TGTGCCAGCAGCTCCCTAGCGGGGGGTCGGGGCACAGATACGCAGTATTTT.

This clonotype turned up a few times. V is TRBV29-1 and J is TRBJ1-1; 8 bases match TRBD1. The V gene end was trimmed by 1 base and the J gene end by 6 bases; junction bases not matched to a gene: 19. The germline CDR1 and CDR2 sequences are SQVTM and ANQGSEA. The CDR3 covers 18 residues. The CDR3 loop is CSVEVRQGPSSNGAEAFF. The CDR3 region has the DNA TGCAGCGTTGAAGTGCGACAGGGGCCCTCGAGCAATGGTGCTGAAGCTTTCTTT.

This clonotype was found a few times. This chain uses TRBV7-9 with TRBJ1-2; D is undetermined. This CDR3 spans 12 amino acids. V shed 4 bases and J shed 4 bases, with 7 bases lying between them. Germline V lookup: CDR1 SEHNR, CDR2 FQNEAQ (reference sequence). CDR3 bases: TGTGCCAGCAGCTCCGACCTCTATGGCTACACCTTC. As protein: CASSSDLYGYTF.

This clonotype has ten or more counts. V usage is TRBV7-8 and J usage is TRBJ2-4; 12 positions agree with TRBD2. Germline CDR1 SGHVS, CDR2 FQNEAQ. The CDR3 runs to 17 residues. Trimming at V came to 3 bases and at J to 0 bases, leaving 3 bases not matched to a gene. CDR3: CASSFVLAGGAKNIQYF. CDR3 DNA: TGTGCCAGCAGCTTCGTACTAGCGGGGGGAGCCAAAAACATTCAGTACTTC.

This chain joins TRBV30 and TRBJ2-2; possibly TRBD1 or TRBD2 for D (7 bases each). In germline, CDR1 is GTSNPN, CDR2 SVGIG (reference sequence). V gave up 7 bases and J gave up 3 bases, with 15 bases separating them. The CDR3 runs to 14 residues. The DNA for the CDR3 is TGTGCCTTAACCGGGGGGACAGACACCGGGGAGCTGTTTTTT. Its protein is CALTGGTDTGELFF.

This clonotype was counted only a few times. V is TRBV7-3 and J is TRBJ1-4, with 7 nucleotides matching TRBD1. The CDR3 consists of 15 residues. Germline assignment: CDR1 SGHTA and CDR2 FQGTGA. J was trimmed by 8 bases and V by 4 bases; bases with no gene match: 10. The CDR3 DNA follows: TGTGCCAGCAGCTCTTATGACAGGGTCGAGGAAAAACTGTTTTTT. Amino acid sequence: CASSSYDRVEEKLFF.

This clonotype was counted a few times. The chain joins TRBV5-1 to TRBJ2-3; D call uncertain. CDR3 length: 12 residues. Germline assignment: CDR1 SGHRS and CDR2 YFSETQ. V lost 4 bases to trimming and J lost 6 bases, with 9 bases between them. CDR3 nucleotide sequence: TGCGCCAGCAGCGGTGGGTCGGATACGCAGTATTTT. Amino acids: CASSGGSDTQYF.

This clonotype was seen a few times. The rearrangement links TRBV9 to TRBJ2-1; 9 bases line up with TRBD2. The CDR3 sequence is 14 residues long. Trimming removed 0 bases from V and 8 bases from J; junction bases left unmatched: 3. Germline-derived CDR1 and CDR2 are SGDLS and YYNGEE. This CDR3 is CASSVAGTSYEQFF. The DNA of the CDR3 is TGTGCCAGCAGCGTAGCCGGGACTAGCTATGAGCAGTTCTTC.

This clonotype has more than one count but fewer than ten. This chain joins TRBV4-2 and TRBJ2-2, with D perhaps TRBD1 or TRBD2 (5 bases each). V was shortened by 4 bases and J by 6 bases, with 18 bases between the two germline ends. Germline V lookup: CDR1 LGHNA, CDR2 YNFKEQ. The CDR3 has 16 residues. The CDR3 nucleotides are TGTGCCAGCAGCCCCCCCGGGGCCAGCCGCCCCGGGGAGCTGTTTTTT. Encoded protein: CASSPPGASRPGELFF.

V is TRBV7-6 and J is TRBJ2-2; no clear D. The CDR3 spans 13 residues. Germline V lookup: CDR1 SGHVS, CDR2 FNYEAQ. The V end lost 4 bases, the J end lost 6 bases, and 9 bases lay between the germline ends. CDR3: CASSSYAAGELFF. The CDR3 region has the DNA TGTGCCAGCAGCTCTTACGCGGCCGGGGAGCTGTTTTTT.

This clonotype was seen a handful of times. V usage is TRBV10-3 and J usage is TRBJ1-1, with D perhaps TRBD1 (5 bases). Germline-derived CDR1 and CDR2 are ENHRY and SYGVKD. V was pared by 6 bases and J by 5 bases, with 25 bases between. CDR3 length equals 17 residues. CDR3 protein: CAISPGGRSAGRTEAFF. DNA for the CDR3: TGTGCCATCAGCCCGGGCGGTCGGTCGGCAGGGCGAACTGAAGCTTTCTTT.

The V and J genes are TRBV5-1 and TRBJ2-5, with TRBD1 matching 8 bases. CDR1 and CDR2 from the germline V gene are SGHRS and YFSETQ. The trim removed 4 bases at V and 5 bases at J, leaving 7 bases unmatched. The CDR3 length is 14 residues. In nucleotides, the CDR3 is TGCGCCAGCAGCCCGACAGGGGATGGGGAGACCCAGTACTTC. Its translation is CASSPTGDGETQYF.

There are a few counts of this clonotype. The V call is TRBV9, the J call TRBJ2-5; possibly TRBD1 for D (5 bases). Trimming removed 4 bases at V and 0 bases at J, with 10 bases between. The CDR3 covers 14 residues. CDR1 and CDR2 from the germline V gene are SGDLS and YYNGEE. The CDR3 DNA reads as TGTGCCAGCAGCCCAGGGCACAACCAAGAGACCCAGTACTTC. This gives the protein CASSPGHNQETQYF.

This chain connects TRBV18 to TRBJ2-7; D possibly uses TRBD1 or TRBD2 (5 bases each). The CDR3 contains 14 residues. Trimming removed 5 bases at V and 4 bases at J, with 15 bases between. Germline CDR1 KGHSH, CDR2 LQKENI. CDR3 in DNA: TGTGCCAGCTCAACCGCCGGGACCTCATACGAGCAGTACGTC. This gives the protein CASSTAGTSYEQYV.

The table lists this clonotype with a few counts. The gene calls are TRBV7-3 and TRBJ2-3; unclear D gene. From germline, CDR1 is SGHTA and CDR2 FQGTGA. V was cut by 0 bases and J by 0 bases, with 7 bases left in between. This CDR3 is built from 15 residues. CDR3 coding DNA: TGTGCCAGCAGCTTAACTGCTACTAGCACAGATACGCAGTATTTT. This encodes CASSLTATSTDTQYF.